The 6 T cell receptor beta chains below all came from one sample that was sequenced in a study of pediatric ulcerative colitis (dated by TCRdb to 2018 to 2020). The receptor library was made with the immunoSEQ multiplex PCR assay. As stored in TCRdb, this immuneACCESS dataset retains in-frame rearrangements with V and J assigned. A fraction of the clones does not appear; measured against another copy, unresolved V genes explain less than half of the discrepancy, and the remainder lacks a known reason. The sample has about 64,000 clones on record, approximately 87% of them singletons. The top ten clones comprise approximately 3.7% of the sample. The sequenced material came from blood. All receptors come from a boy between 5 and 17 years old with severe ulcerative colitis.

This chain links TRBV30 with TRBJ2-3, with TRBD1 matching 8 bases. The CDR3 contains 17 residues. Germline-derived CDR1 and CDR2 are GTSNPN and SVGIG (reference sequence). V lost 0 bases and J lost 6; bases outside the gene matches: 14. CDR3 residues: CAWSVWGGQGPADTQYF. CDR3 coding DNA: TGTGCCTGGAGTGTATGGGGCGGACAGGGCCCCGCGGATACGCAGTATTTT.

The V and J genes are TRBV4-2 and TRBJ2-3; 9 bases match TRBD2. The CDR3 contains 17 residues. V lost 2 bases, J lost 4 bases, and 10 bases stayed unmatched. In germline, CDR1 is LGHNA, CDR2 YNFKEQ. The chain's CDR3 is CASSQYTGVAGADTQYF. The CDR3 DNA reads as TGTGCCAGCAGCCAATATACGGGGGTAGCGGGAGCAGATACGCAGTATTTT.

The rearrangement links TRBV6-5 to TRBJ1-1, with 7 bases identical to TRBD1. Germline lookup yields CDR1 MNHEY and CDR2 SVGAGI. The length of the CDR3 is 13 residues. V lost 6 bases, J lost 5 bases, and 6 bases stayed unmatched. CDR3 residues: CASSRQGGTEAFF. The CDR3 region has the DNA TGTGCCAGCAGCCGACAGGGAGGGACTGAAGCTTTCTTT.

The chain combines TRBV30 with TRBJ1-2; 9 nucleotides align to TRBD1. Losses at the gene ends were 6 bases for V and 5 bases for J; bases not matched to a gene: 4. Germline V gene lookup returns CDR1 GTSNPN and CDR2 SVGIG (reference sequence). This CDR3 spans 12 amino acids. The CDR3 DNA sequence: TGTGCCTGTACAGGGGGCGCTTATGGCTACACCTTC. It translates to CACTGGAYGYTF.

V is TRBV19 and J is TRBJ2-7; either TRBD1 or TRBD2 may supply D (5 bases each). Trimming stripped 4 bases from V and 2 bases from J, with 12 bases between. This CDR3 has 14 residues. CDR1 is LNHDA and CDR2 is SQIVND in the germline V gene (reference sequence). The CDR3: CASSNPGPTYEQYF. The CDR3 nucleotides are TGTGCCAGTAGTAATCCGGGACCCACCTACGAGCAGTACTTC.

For the CDR3, the DNA is TGTGCCAGCAGCCTGTCGGGGGGAGCGGAGACCCAGTACTTC. As protein: CASSLSGGAETQYF. V gene TRBV5-4 combines with J gene TRBJ2-5, with 7 bases lining up with TRBD2. The germline V gene encodes CDR1 SGHNT and CDR2 YYREEE (reference sequence). The J segment lost 5 bases and the V segment lost 4 bases, leaving 8 bases of the junction unmatched. This CDR3 comprises 14 residues.